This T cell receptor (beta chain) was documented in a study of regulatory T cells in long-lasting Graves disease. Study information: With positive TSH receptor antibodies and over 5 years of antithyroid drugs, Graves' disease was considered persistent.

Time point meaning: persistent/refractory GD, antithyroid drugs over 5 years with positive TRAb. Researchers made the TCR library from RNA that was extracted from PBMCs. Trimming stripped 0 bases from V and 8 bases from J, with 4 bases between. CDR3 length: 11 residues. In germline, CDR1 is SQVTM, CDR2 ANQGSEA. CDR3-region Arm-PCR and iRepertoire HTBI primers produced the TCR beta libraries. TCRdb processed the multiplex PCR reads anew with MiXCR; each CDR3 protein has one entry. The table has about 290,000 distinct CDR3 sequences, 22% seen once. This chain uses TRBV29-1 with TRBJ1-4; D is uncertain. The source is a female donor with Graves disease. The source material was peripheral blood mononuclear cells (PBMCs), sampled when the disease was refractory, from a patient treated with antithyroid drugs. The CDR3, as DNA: TGCAGCGTTGAAGAGGGGGAAAAACTGTTTTTT. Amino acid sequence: CSVEEGEKLFF.